The 24 T cell receptor beta chains presented below share a single source sample, sequenced in a study of neurological immune-mediated disorders. MiXCR, applied by TCRdb to the 5' RACE reads, yields one record per CDR3 protein. The sample has tens of thousands of distinct CDR3 sequences, 3% to 4% seen once; the top ten hold over 5%. Sequencing was performed on PBMCs. These TCRs come from a man between 60 and 75 years old with multiple sclerosis.

This clonotype was seen many times. The chain joins TRBV20-1 to TRBJ2-7, with D tentatively TRBD1 (6 bases). The germline V and J ends were trimmed by 1 base and 6 bases, with 19 bases remaining between them. The CDR3 contains 15 residues. Germline lookup yields CDR1 DFQATT and CDR2 SNEGSKA (reference sequence). CDR3 region: CSARGNPGVEGEQYF. In DNA form, the CDR3 reads TGCAGTGCTAGAGGCAACCCAGGGGTTGAAGGCGAGCAGTACTTC.

In this sample, this clonotype turned up many times. This sequence joins TRBV7-9 and TRBJ2-1; D might be TRBD1 (5 bases). V shed 7 bases and J shed 4 bases, with 8 bases lying between them. This CDR3 has 12 amino acids. CDR1 and CDR2 from the germline V gene are SEHNR and FQNEAQ (reference sequence). CDR3 bases: TGTGCCAGCATCTCAGGGTACAATGAGCAGTTCTTC. As protein: CASISGYNEQFF. Full variable domain (outside the CDR3, taken from reference TRBV7-9 and TRBJ2-1): DTGVSQNPRHKITKRGQNVTFRCDPISEHNRLYWYRQTLGQGPEFLTYFQNEAQLEKSRLLSDRFSAERPKGSFSTLEIQRTEQGDSAMYLCASISGYNEQFFGPGTRLTVL.

This clonotype was found many times. CDR3: CATSRVVRGYGYTF. For the CDR3, the DNA is TGTGCCACCAGCAGAGTGGTGAGAGGCTATGGCTACACCTTC. The V and J genes are TRBV15 and TRBJ1-2; D call uncertain. The CDR3 spans 14 residues. Trimming pared 1 base from V and 4 bases from J, leaving 10 bases between. Germline CDR1 and CDR2: LNHNV and YYDKDF (reference sequence). Variable domain in full (rest from reference TRBV15 and TRBJ1-2): DAMVIQNPRYQVTQFGKPVTLSCSQTLNHNVMYWYQQKSSQAPKLLFHYYDKDFNNEADTPDNFQSRRPNTSFCFLDIRSPGLGDTAMYLCATSRVVRGYGYTFGSGTRLTVV.

The V gene is TRBV4-2, the J gene TRBJ2-5; possibly TRBD1 or TRBD2 for D (5 bases each). The CDR3 length is 15 residues. Germline CDR1 LGHNA, CDR2 YNFKEQ. V shed 0 bases and J shed 2 bases, with 10 bases lying between them. Here the CDR3 DNA reads TGTGCCAGCAGCCAAGACCGAGAGGGGCAAGAGACCCAGTACTTC. Translating gives CASSQDREGQETQYF.

This clonotype came up many times. The J gene is TRBJ1-1, the V gene TRBV5-4; 7 nucleotides line up with TRBD1. The CDR3 sequence is 13 residues long. J was trimmed by 3 bases and V by 4 bases; bases with no gene match: 3. From germline, CDR1 is SGHNT and CDR2 YYREEE (reference sequence). CDR3 sequence: CASSAGQDTEAFF. In DNA form, the CDR3 reads TGTGCCAGCAGCGCCGGACAGGACACTGAAGCTTTCTTT.

V gene TRBV6-5 combines with J gene TRBJ2-1; 9 positions match TRBD2. Germline assignment: CDR1 MNHEY and CDR2 SVGAGI. V dropped 2 bases and J dropped 5; count of bases not matched to a gene: 4. The CDR3 has 15 residues. This CDR3 reads CASSYERGVDNEQFF. The CDR3 nucleotides read TGTGCCAGCAGTTACGAGCGGGGGGTAGACAATGAGCAGTTCTTC.

This clonotype was recorded at least ten times. This chain links TRBV20-1 with TRBJ1-5; D call uncertain. Germline CDR1 is DFQATT and CDR2 is SNEGSKA (reference sequence). This CDR3 has 15 residues. Trimming shortened V by 3 bases and J by 0 bases, and 12 bases separated the two germline ends. CDR3 in amino acids: CSAREMSLSNQPQHF. The CDR3 DNA is TGCAGTGCTAGGGAGATGTCCCTTAGCAATCAGCCCCAGCATTTT.

This clonotype was recorded at least ten times. The V call is TRBV19, the J call TRBJ1-1; no reliable D call. V was shortened by 2 bases and J by 3 bases, with 10 bases between the two germline ends. The CDR3 is made up of 14 amino acids. Per the germline V gene, CDR1 is LNHDA and CDR2 is SQIVND (reference sequence). The CDR3 loop is CASSILGWDTEAFF. In nucleotides, the CDR3 is TGTGCCAGTAGTATATTGGGATGGGACACTGAAGCTTTCTTT.

The sample holds many counts of this clonotype. This chain connects TRBV12-3 or TRBV12-4 to TRBJ2-2; the D is unclear. The CDR3 is 14 residues long. The V gene lost 1 base and the J gene lost 3 bases, with 6 bases spanning the gap. The CDR3 region is CASSLDGYTGELFF. CDR3 nucleotides: TGTGCCAGCAGTTTAGATGGGTACACCGGGGAGCTGTTTTTT.

This clonotype has a count of ten or more. The chain recombines TRBV5-1 with TRBJ2-5, with 9 bases matching TRBD1. The J segment lost 4 bases and the V segment lost 4 bases, leaving 8 bases of the junction unmatched. CDR1 is SGHRS, CDR2 YFSETQ, per germline. CDR3 length: 15 residues. For the CDR3, the DNA is TGCGCCAGCAGCAGGACAGGGGCTGGGGCAGAGACCCAGTACTTC. Translated: CASSRTGAGAETQYF.

This clonotype was counted a few times. The genes are TRBV7-9 and TRBJ2-1, with TRBD1 matching over 11 bases. The CDR3 is 12 amino acids. From germline, CDR1 is SEHNR and CDR2 FQNEAQ (reference sequence). This CDR3 reads CAGQGGYNEQFF. CDR3 coding DNA: TGTGCGGGACAGGGGGGTTACAATGAGCAGTTCTTC.

This clonotype was detected many times. The chain combines TRBV5-1 with TRBJ1-2, with 7 positions matching TRBD1. Germline V gene sequence: CDR1 SGHRS, CDR2 YFSETQ. The CDR3 sequence is 13 residues long. V lost 4 bases and J lost 4; bases outside the gene matches: 4. CDR3 sequence: CASSPDRAYGYTF. Here the CDR3 DNA reads TGCGCCAGCAGCCCCGACAGGGCCTATGGCTACACCTTC.

This clonotype was counted between two and nine times. The chain uses TRBV5-1 and TRBJ2-5; maybe TRBD1 (5 bases). CDR1 SGHRS and CDR2 YFSETQ come from the germline V gene. The CDR3 extends over 15 amino acids. Trimming took 4 bases from V and 3 from J, leaving 16 bases between them. For the CDR3, the DNA is TGCGCCAGCAGCGACGGGTTTAGGGGAAAAGAGACCCAGTACTTC. Protein product: CASSDGFRGKETQYF.

This clonotype has ten or more counts. V usage is TRBV7-6 and J usage is TRBJ2-2, with D perhaps assigned TRBD1 or TRBD2 (5 bases each). Germline-derived CDR1 and CDR2 are SGHVS and FNYEAQ. The CDR3 covers 15 residues. V was trimmed by 3 bases and J by 6 bases, leaving 14 bases between them. CDR3 region: CASSFMSGQSGELFF. The CDR3, as DNA: TGTGCCAGCAGCTTTATGTCGGGGCAGTCCGGGGAGCTGTTTTTT. Full variable domain (rest looked up from reference TRBV7-6 and TRBJ2-2): GAGVSQSPRYKVTKRGQDVALRCDPISGHVSLYWYRQALGQGPEFLTYFNYEAQQDKSGLPNDRFSAERPEGSISTLTIQRTEQRDSAMYRCASSFMSGQSGELFFGEGSRLTVL.

This clonotype was observed many times. V is TRBV12-3 or TRBV12-4 and J is TRBJ2-5; D gene unclear. The ends were cut back, 6 bases at V and 5 bases at J, with 13 bases in the middle. This CDR3 is built from 13 residues. The CDR3 DNA is TGTGCCAGCAGACCGGAAAACCGGGAGACCCAGTACTTC. It codes for CASRPENRETQYF.

This clonotype was detected many times. This chain connects TRBV20-1 to TRBJ2-3; tentatively, D is TRBD2 (6 bases). In germline, CDR1 is DFQATT, CDR2 SNEGSKA (reference sequence). The CDR3 has 19 amino acids. The V gene lost 6 bases and the J gene lost 1 base, with 29 bases spanning the gap. CDR3 in amino acids: CSAPTQMKGAGLRTDTQYF. For the CDR3, the DNA is TGCAGTGCCCCTACCCAAATGAAAGGGGCGGGATTGCGCACAGATACGCAGTATTTT.

Ten or more counts support this clonotype. This rearrangement joins TRBV6-6 to TRBJ2-7; no reliable D call. CDR1 is MNHNY, CDR2 SVGAGI, per germline (reference sequence). V was pared by 5 bases and J by 2 bases, with 4 bases between. The length of the CDR3 is 11 residues. The CDR3, as DNA: TGTGCCAGCAGTACAACCTACGAGCAGTACTTC. It specifies CASSTTYEQYF.

This clonotype was seen at least ten times. The chain joins TRBV18 to TRBJ2-7; no clear D gene. CDR1 is KGHSH and CDR2 is LQKENI in the germline V gene. V lost 6 bases and J lost 1, with 10 bases in between. The CDR3 runs to 13 residues. CDR3 region: CASSLGESYEQYF. CDR3 nucleotide sequence: TGTGCCAGCTCCCTCGGAGAGTCCTACGAGCAGTACTTC.

This clonotype came up many times. This rearrangement joins TRBV20-1 to TRBJ1-5; no reliable D call. The ends were cut back, 0 bases at V and 0 bases at J, with 15 bases in the middle. CDR3 length equals 17 residues. Germline lookup yields CDR1 DFQATT and CDR2 SNEGSKA (reference sequence). The CDR3 region is CSARDRPGTYSNQPQHF. The CDR3 DNA is TGCAGTGCTAGAGATAGGCCGGGTACTTATAGCAATCAGCCCCAGCATTTT.

The sample holds one count of this clonotype. The gene calls are TRBV20-1 and TRBJ2-7, with D maybe TRBD2 (6 bases). V was clipped by 7 bases and J by 4 bases, with 17 bases between them. CDR1 and CDR2 (germline): DFQATT, SNEGSKA (reference sequence). The CDR3 is 13 amino acids. DNA for the CDR3: TGCAGTGATCTAACTGCGGGGTATTACGAGCAGTACTTC. It specifies CSDLTAGYYEQYF.

This clonotype was observed at least ten times. The chain couples TRBV5-1 to TRBJ2-1; D remains ambiguous. There are 15 residues in the CDR3. Trimming shortened V by 0 bases and J by 0 bases, and 7 bases separated the two germline ends. Germline V lookup: CDR1 SGHRS, CDR2 YFSETQ. CDR3 bases: TGCGCCAGCAGCTTGGAGGACCTCTCCTACAATGAGCAGTTCTTC. Translated, it gives CASSLEDLSYNEQFF.

In its sample, this clonotype was seen many times. The chain is built from TRBV5-1 and TRBJ2-7; 9 nucleotides line up with TRBD1. The CDR3 loop spans 14 amino acids. Per germline, CDR1 SGHRS and CDR2 YFSETQ. The ends lost 4 bases at V and 5 bases at J; junction bases unmatched: 7. CDR3: CASSETGGSDEQYF. DNA for the CDR3: TGCGCCAGCAGCGAGACAGGGGGAAGCGACGAGCAGTACTTC.

There are a few counts of this clonotype. The chain links TRBV10-3 to TRBJ1-5; D is perhaps TRBD1 (5 bases). CDR3 size: 13 residues. Germline CDR1 is ENHRY and CDR2 is SYGVKD. The ends were cut back, 6 bases at V and 4 bases at J, with 10 bases in the middle. CDR3 DNA: TGTGCCATCAGAAGCCGGGGGAATCAGCCCCAGCATTTT. Protein: CAIRSRGNQPQHF.

Ten or more counts support this clonotype. The chain combines TRBV5-1 with TRBJ2-1; no definite D call. V was clipped by 4 bases and J by 8 bases, with 16 bases between them. This CDR3 has 14 residues. CDR1 is SGHRS, CDR2 YFSETQ, per germline. The CDR3 region is CASSPSRVADEQFF. The CDR3 nucleotides are TGCGCCAGCAGCCCCTCCCGGGTAGCTGATGAGCAGTTCTTC.